The clone carrying this TCR beta chain was detected many times. Blood RNA originated from unsorted whole blood, with germline DNA additionally extracted. These data originate in a study of tumor-infiltrating lymphocytes in primary liver carcinoma. As for the study in general: Tumor lesions were T1-T3 N0M0 and spanned roughly 4 to 11 cm.

V gave up 1 base and J gave up 6 bases; unmatched junction bases: 5. Germline values: CDR1 SGHAT, CDR2 FQNNGV. The CDR3 is made up of 15 amino acids. A primer matching the constant region was used to make TCR beta cDNA from 500 ng of total RNA. For TCR beta, libraries were produced by three nested multiplex PCR rounds using slightly modified ARM-PCR. TRBV1-TRBV30 forward primers paired with a C-beta reverse primer were used in the first two PCR rounds, which ran approximately 11 cycles each. TCRdb re-derived calls from the multiplex PCR reads in MiXCR, one entry per CDR3 protein. The sample shows 330,000 or so distinct CDR3 sequences, about 65% of them seen only once.

This rearrangement joins TRBV11-2 to TRBJ2-2; TRBD2 aligns across 7 bases. Sequenced sample: peripheral blood. This clonotype was sampled from a man aged 35-49 years with primary liver carcinoma and hepatitis B virus infection. CDR3 amino acids: CASSLVAGAPGELFF. As DNA, the CDR3 is TGTGCCAGCAGCTTAGTCGCGGGAGCTCCCGGGGAGCTGTTTTTT.